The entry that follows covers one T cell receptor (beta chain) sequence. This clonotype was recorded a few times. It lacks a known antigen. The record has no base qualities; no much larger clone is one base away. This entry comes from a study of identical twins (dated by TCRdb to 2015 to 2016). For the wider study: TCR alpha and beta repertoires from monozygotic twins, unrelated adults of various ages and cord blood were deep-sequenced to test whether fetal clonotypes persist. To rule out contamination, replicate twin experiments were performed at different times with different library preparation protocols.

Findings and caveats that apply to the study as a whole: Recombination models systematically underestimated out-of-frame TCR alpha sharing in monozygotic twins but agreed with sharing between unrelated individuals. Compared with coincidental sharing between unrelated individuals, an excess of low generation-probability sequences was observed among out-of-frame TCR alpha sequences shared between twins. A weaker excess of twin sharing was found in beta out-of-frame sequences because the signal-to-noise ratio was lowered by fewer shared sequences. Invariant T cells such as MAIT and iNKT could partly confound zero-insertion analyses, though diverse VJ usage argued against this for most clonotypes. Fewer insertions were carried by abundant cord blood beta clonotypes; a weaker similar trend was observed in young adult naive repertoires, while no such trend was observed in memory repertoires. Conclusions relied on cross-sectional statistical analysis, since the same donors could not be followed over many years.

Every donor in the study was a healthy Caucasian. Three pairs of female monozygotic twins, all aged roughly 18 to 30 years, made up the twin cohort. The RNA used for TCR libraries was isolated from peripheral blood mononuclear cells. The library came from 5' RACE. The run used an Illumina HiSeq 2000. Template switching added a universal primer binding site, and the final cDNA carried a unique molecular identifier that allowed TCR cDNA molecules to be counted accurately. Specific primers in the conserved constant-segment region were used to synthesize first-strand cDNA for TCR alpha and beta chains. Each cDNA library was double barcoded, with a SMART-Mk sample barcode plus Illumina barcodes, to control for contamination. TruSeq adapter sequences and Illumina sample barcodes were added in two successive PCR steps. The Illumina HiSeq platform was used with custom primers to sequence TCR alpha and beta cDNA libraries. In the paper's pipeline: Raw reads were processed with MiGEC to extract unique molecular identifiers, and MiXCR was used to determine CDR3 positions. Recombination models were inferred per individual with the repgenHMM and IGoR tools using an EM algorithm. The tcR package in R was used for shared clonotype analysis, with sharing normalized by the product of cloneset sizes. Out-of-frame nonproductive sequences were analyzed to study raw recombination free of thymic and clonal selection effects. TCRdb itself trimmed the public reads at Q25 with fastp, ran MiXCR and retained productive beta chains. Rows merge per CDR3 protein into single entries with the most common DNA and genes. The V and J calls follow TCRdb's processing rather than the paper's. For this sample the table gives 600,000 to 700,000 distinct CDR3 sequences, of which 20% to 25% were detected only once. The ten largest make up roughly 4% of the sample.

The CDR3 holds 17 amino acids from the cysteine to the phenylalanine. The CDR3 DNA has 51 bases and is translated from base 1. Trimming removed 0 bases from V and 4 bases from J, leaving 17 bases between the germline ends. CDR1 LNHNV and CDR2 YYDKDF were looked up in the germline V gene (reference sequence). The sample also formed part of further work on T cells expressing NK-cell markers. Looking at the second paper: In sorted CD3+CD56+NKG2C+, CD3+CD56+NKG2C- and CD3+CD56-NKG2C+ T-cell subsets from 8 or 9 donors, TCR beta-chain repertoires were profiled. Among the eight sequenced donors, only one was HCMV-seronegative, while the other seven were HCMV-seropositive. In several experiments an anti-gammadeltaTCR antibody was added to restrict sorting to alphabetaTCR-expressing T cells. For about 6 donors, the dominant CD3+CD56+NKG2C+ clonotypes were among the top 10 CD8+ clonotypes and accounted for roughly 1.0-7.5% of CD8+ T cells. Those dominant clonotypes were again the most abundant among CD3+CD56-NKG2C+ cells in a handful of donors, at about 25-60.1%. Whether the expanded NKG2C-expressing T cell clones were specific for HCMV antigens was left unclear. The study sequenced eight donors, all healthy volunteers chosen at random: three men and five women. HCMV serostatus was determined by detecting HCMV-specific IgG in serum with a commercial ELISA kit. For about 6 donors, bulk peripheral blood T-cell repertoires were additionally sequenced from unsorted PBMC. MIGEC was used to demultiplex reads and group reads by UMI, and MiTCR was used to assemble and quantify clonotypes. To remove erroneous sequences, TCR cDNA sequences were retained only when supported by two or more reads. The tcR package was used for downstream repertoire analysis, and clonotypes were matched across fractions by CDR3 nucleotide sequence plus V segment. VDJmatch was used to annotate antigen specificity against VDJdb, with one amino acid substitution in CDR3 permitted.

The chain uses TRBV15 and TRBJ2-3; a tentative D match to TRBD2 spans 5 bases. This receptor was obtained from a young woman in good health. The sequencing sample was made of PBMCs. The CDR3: CATSRDSKRRIPDTQYF. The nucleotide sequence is TGTGCCACCAGCAGAGATTCGAAGCGGCGGATACCAGATACGCAGTATTTT.